One and the same sample provided the 4 T cell receptor beta chains below, sequenced in a study of beta chain features in type 1 diabetes. The entirety of the isolated RNA underwent reverse transcription, so expressed TCRB transcripts were sequenced. Profiling relied on immunoSEQ multiplex PCR, and the TCRdb table lists in-frame clones only, not all of them. The sample shows approximately 380,000 clones, about 14% of them seen only once. Sequencing was carried out using naive CD4+ T cells from blood. Receptors were obtained from a woman younger than 35 in good health.

This chain links TRBV29-1 with TRBJ2-7, with TRBD1 identical over 9 bases. The CDR3 is 13 amino acids. Trimming took 6 bases from V and 3 from J; bases not matched to a gene: 6. The germline CDR1 and CDR2 sequences are SQVTM and ANQGSEA. The CDR3 here is CSVCDRGYYEQYF. In DNA, the CDR3 is TGCAGCGTCTGTGACAGGGGGTACTACGAGCAGTACTTC.

This chain uses TRBV7-9 with TRBJ1-5, with D hard to call. The V end was cut by 5 bases, the J end by 1 base, with 21 bases between. Germline V gives CDR1 SEHNR, CDR2 FQNEAQ (reference sequence). The CDR3 has 18 residues. CDR3 residues: CASSPAGIGGRSNQPQHF. The CDR3 nucleotides are TGTGCCAGCAGCCCCGCCGGGATAGGCGGACGGAGCAATCAGCCCCAGCATTTT.

This clone was found a few times. This chain connects TRBV15 to TRBJ2-3; 8 bases map to TRBD1. The CDR3 has 15 amino acids. Trimming removed 1 base from V and 5 bases from J; junction bases left unmatched: 5. Germline V gene data show CDR1 as LNHNV and CDR2 as YYDKDF (reference sequence). The DNA of the CDR3 is TGTGCCACCAGCAGAGCCCAGGGGGCGGTAGATACGCAGTATTTT. Translation: CATSRAQGAVDTQYF.

This clone was counted only a few times. This chain connects TRBV4-3 to TRBJ1-2; D not certain. Deletions cut 0 bases from V and 3 bases from J, with 11 bases between. Germline CDR1 reads LGHNA; CDR2 reads YSLEER. CDR3 length: 15 amino acids. The CDR3 DNA reads TGCGCCAGCAGCCAAGAATGGCCCGTACACTATGGCTACACCTTC. Protein product: CASSQEWPVHYGYTF.